This T cell receptor (beta chain) was profiled in a study of blood T cell repertoires in COVID-19. Looking at the study overall: Material from acute and convalescent COVID-19 was sourced from the United States, Italy and Spain. PBMCs, B-cell-depleted T cells, or T cells provided the cDNA or gDNA that made up the material.

Clones were sequenced by immunoSEQ multiplex PCR, and TCRdb holds only the in-frame ones, with some missing. The sample has under 350,000 clones, approximately 83% seen once; the top ten hold around 4.2%. Those enrolled, adults aged roughly 18 to 89 years, came from about two dozen US areas. Cohort allocation depended upon clinical history that participants reported. The CDR3 has 14 residues. The J segment lost 7 bases and the V segment lost 0 bases, leaving 1 base of the junction unmatched. Germline V CDR1 and CDR2: KGHSH, LQKENI. The sequencing input was PBMCs or T cells enriched from blood (not recorded which). The chain has TRBV18 and TRBJ2-7; 12 bases fit TRBD2. The receptor was isolated from a woman between 40 and 55 years old with acute COVID-19. Here the CDR3 DNA reads TGTGCCAGCTCACCACCGACTAGCGGGGGTGAGCAGTACTTC. Its protein is CASSPPTSGGEQYF.